A single sample gave rise to the 24 T cell receptor beta chains below, sequenced in a study of blood T cell repertoires in COVID-19. The data were produced by immunoSEQ multiplex PCR, yet TCRdb's version contains in-frame clones alone and is incomplete. Among around 42,000 clones listed, about 80% were seen once. Material for sequencing was peripheral blood. These receptors were taken from a woman older than 75 with acute or convalescent COVID-19.

The CDR3, as DNA: TGTGCCAGCACCCCGGGGGATCCCACCGGGGAGCTGTTTTTT. This encodes CASTPGDPTGELFF. The genes are TRBV7-6 and TRBJ2-2, with a possible D match to TRBD2 (6 bases). The V gene's germline CDR1 is SGHVS and CDR2 FNYEAQ. V was cut by 7 bases and J by 4 bases, with 13 bases left in between. The CDR3 runs to 14 residues.

The chain carries TRBV11-3 and TRBJ2-5, with D possibly matching TRBD1 (7 bases). The ends were cut back, 3 bases at V and 2 bases at J, with 13 bases in the middle. The germline CDR1 and CDR2 sequences are SGHNT and YENEEA. This CDR3 is built from 15 residues. CDR3 loop: CASSFTRGDQETQYF. Written as DNA, the CDR3 is TGTGCCAGCAGCTTTACCAGGGGGGATCAAGAGACCCAGTACTTC.

The genes are TRBV11-2 and TRBJ2-5; no definite D call. V was shortened by 3 bases and J by 3 bases, with 8 bases between the two germline ends. Germline V gene data show CDR1 as SGHAT and CDR2 as FQNNGV. The CDR3 loop spans 13 amino acids. The CDR3 spells CASSLESEETQYF. The CDR3 DNA reads TGTGCCAGCAGCTTGGAGAGCGAAGAGACCCAGTACTTC.

The chain uses TRBV7-9 and TRBJ2-7; the D gene is possibly TRBD2 (6 bases). The CDR3 covers 16 residues. The V gene's germline CDR1 is SEHNR and CDR2 FQNEAQ (reference sequence). V lost 5 bases and J lost 2, with 19 bases in between. The CDR3 is CASSHPGGRATYEQYF. In DNA, the CDR3 is TGTGCCAGCAGCCACCCCGGGGGTCGGGCCACCTACGAGCAGTACTTC.

The chain has TRBV2 and TRBJ2-2; 12 positions agree with TRBD1. Germline trimming cut 6 bases from V and 6 bases from J; bases unmatched to any gene: 5. This CDR3 region has 15 residues. The V gene's germline CDR1 is SNHLY and CDR2 FYNNEI. This chain's CDR3 is CASRWGQGASGELFF. Here the CDR3 DNA reads TGTGCCAGCAGATGGGGACAGGGGGCTTCCGGGGAGCTGTTTTTT.

V and J are TRBV6-6 and TRBJ1-1, with 10 bases identical to TRBD1. Germline lookup yields CDR1 MNHNY and CDR2 SVGAGI (reference sequence). The CDR3 loop spans 14 amino acids. Losses at the gene ends were 7 bases for V and 3 bases for J; bases not matched to a gene: 5. CDR3 sequence (DNA): TGTGCCAGCACCCTGACAGGGGGCGACACTGAAGCTTTCTTT. Protein sequence: CASTLTGGDTEAFF.

This clone was seen a single time. This sequence joins TRBV6-8 and TRBJ1-1; tentatively, D is TRBD1 (6 bases). Per germline, CDR1 MNHGY and CDR2 SAAAGT. The ends were cut back, 2 bases at V and 4 bases at J, with 17 bases in the middle. The CDR3 has 16 residues. DNA of the CDR3: TGTGCCAGCAGTTACCAGAAACAGGGTCAAGGCACTGAAGCTTTCTTT. This sequence encodes CASSYQKQGQGTEAFF.

The J gene is TRBJ1-4, the V gene TRBV30; D possibly corresponds to TRBD1 (5 bases). Trimming stripped 3 bases from V and 8 bases from J, with 13 bases between. Germline V gene lookup returns CDR1 GTSNPN and CDR2 SVGIG (reference sequence). The CDR3 contains 13 residues. The CDR3 spells CAWSAGGGEKLFF. The CDR3 bases are TGTGCCTGGAGCGCCGGGGGAGGAGAAAAACTGTTTTTT.

The chain has TRBV19 and TRBJ2-7, with 8 bases aligning to TRBD2. V was clipped by 1 base and J by 3 bases; unmatched bases: 2. The CDR3 is made up of 14 amino acids. Looked up from germline, CDR1 is LNHDA and CDR2 is SQIVND (reference sequence). CDR3 sequence (DNA): TGTGCCAGTAGTATAGCACTAGCGGACTACGAGCAGTACTTC. Translation: CASSIALADYEQYF.

This clone was detected only once. The genes are TRBV30 and TRBJ1-1; D perhaps matches TRBD1 (5 bases). This CDR3 is built from 12 residues. CDR1 GTSNPN and CDR2 SVGIG come from the germline V gene (reference sequence). V lost 3 bases, J lost 5 bases, and 10 bases lay in between. CDR3 region: CAWRGGGTEAFF. Written as DNA, the CDR3 is TGTGCCTGGAGAGGTGGGGGGACTGAAGCTTTCTTT.

The V call is TRBV3-1 (or the pseudogene TRBV3-2), the J call TRBJ1-2, with TRBD1 matching 7 bases. The CDR3 runs to 13 residues. V gave up 2 bases and J gave up 6 bases; unmatched junction bases: 3. Germline CDR1 and CDR2: LGHDT and YNNKEL (reference sequence). CDR3 bases: TGTGCCAGCAGCCAACTCCAGGGGGATGGCTACACCTTC. Protein sequence: CASSQLQGDGYTF.

V is TRBV19 and J is TRBJ1-5; D is possibly TRBD1 (5 bases). V lost 6 bases, J lost 7 bases, and 16 bases lay in between. Per germline, CDR1 LNHDA and CDR2 SQIVND (reference sequence). The CDR3 totals 14 residues. CDR3 in DNA: TGTGCCAGTAGCGGGTCGAATGCAGGGCAGCCCCAGCATTTT. Residues: CASSGSNAGQPQHF.

This clone appeared a few times. V and J are TRBV28 and TRBJ1-5; D might be TRBD1 (5 bases). From germline, CDR1 is MDHEN and CDR2 SYDVKM. The CDR3 extends over 13 amino acids. The V end lost 10 bases, the J end lost 4 bases, and 14 bases lay between the germline ends. CDR3 amino acids: CATGWAGNQPQHF. Here the CDR3 DNA reads TGTGCCACGGGCTGGGCAGGGAATCAGCCCCAGCATTTT.

V usage is TRBV5-5 and J usage is TRBJ2-1; tentative D call: TRBD2 (5 bases). Per the germline V gene, CDR1 is SGHKS and CDR2 is YYEKEE (reference sequence). V lost 4 bases, J lost 5 bases, and 13 bases lay in between. The CDR3 spans 14 residues. CDR3 loop: CASSPMGADNEQFF. CDR3 bases: TGTGCCAGCAGCCCCATGGGAGCTGACAATGAGCAGTTCTTC.

The chain is built from TRBV4-2 and TRBJ1-4; a weak D match, TRBD1 (6 bases). Germline assignment: CDR1 LGHNA and CDR2 YNFKEQ. V was cut by 1 base and J by 5 bases, with 11 bases left in between. The length of the CDR3 is 15 residues. CDR3 in amino acids: CASSQVQGENEKLFF. For the CDR3, the DNA is TGTGCCAGCAGCCAAGTACAGGGCGAGAATGAAAAACTGTTTTTT.

This chain uses TRBV20-1 with TRBJ2-7; D unresolved. V dropped 3 bases and J dropped 0 bases, with 12 bases sitting between them. Per germline, CDR1 DFQATT and CDR2 SNEGSKA (reference sequence). This CDR3 is 14 amino acids long. The CDR3 bases are TGCAGTGCTAGTAGCCTAGTAAACTCCTACGAGCAGTACTTC. Translation gives CSASSLVNSYEQYF.

The V gene is TRBV5-1, the J gene TRBJ1-2, with D perhaps TRBD1 (5 bases). The germline V and J ends were trimmed by 1 base and 5 bases, with 9 bases remaining between them. Germline V gene lookup returns CDR1 SGHRS and CDR2 YFSETQ. This CDR3 has 13 residues. The CDR3 bases are TGCGCCAGCAGCTTGTGGGCAGGGTATGGCTACACCTTC. This encodes CASSLWAGYGYTF.

J is TRBJ2-7 and V is TRBV5-1; TRBD1 agrees at 8 bases. V lost 4 bases to trimming and J lost 5 bases; unmatched junction nucleotides: 11. CDR3 size: 15 residues. Germline V CDR1 and CDR2: SGHRS, YFSETQ. CDR3 sequence reads: CASSPTGQGVDEQYF. CDR3 nucleotide sequence: TGCGCCAGCAGCCCTACCGGACAGGGCGTAGACGAGCAGTACTTC.

This chain joins TRBV28 and TRBJ2-7; D uncertain. Trimming cost V 9 bases and J 2 bases, with 11 bases left between them. CDR3 size: 12 residues. The germline gives CDR1 MDHEN, CDR2 SYDVKM. CDR3 nucleotide sequence: TGTGCCAGTTCGAAGCCCACCTACGAGCAGTACTTC. Protein: CASSKPTYEQYF.

The rearrangement joins TRBV5-1 to TRBJ1-2; 7 nucleotides match TRBD1. CDR1 and CDR2 (germline): SGHRS, YFSETQ. This CDR3 has 15 amino acids. After removal of 4 bases from V and 4 bases from J, the junction contained 10 bases not matched to a gene. The CDR3 sequence is CASSPPGQSVYGYTF. CDR3 DNA sequence: TGCGCCAGCAGCCCGCCGGGACAGTCTGTCTATGGCTACACCTTC.

This clone occurred once. The rearrangement links TRBV4-3 to TRBJ1-1, with 7 bases that match TRBD1. CDR3 size: 16 residues. The J segment lost 6 bases and the V segment lost 3 bases, leaving 13 bases of the junction unmatched. Germline V gives CDR1 LGHNA, CDR2 YSLEER. CDR3 DNA sequence: TGCGCCAGCAGCCAGACCTCGACAGGGCGGTGGGCTGAAGCTTTCTTT. This codes for CASSQTSTGRWAEAFF.

The gene calls are TRBV6-5 and TRBJ1-2, with D maybe TRBD1 (6 bases). CDR1 and CDR2 from the germline V gene are MNHEY and SVGAGI. The CDR3 is 16 residues long. V was pared by 0 bases and J by 7 bases, with 18 bases between. The CDR3 DNA is TGTGCCAGCAGTTACTCCCCCGCAGGGGCGCTTGGTGGCTACACCTTC. It is translated as CASSYSPAGALGGYTF.

V and J are TRBV3-1 (or the pseudogene TRBV3-2) and TRBJ1-2; 9 bases agree with TRBD1. The junction had 11 bases not matched to a gene; V was cut back by 4 bases and J by 11 bases. CDR3 length: 14 amino acids. The germline CDR1 and CDR2 sequences are LGHDT and YNNKEL (reference sequence). The CDR3 DNA follows: TGTGCCAGCAGCCTATCCTTGGGGACAGGGCGGTACACCTTC. Its translation: CASSLSLGTGRYTF.

The rearrangement uses TRBV3-1 (or the pseudogene TRBV3-2) and TRBJ2-7, with D perhaps matching TRBD1 (6 bases). The germline V gene encodes CDR1 LGHDT and CDR2 YNNKEL (reference sequence). This CDR3 comprises 14 residues. V lost 4 bases and J lost 0, with 10 bases in between. Here the CDR3 DNA reads TGTGCCAGCAGCCGGGACACCCTCTCCTACGAGCAGTACTTC. It specifies CASSRDTLSYEQYF.